One T cell receptor beta chain is described in this entry. Original processing notes: For nucleated cells, counts were estimated from reference gene primer amplification. Method: immunoSEQ multiplex PCR; TCRdb's copy keeps in-frame clones and lacks some. V and J calls and clone size are copied from that table; D and trimming were computed from the DNA. This sample has roughly 200,000 clones, with about 87% found just once. The data stem from a study of blood T cell repertoires in COVID-19. Study as a whole: Sites in the United States, Italy and Spain provided acute and convalescent COVID-19 samples. T cells, B-cell-depleted T cells, or PBMCs supplied cDNA or gDNA.

The germline gives CDR1 LGHDT, CDR2 YNNKEL (reference sequence). V was cut by 1 base and J by 7 bases, with 14 bases left in between. The CDR3 contains 15 residues. J is TRBJ2-4 and V is TRBV3-1 (or the pseudogene TRBV3-2); a weak D match, TRBD1 (6 bases). The sequenced sample consisted of peripheral blood. The sequence came from a man aged 55 to 70 who had recovered from COVID-19. This CDR3 is CASSQGGTGRNIQYF. The CDR3 region has the DNA TGTGCCAGCAGCCAAGGGGGAACAGGGCGGAACATTCAGTACTTC.